The TCR beta chain described here comes from a study of T cell repertoires in cytomegalovirus infection. Via MiXCR, TCRdb re-called the reads, giving one row per CDR3 protein. The sample contains more than 200,000 distinct CDR3 sequences, approximately 9% of which appear only once. This clonotype was observed many times. CDR1 SGHTA and CDR2 FQGNSA come from the germline V gene. Trimming pared 3 bases from V and 4 bases from J, leaving 6 bases between. The CDR3 extends over 13 amino acids. The J gene is TRBJ2-2, the V gene TRBV7-2; D remains unclear. The sequence derives from a human donor in good health (CMV status not recorded). Some clones in this sample may be carry-over from other donors' samples. The sequencing input was PBMCs. CDR3 sequence: CASSFQPTGELFF. The CDR3 DNA reads as TGTGCCAGCAGCTTCCAACCCACCGGGGAGCTGTTTTTT.